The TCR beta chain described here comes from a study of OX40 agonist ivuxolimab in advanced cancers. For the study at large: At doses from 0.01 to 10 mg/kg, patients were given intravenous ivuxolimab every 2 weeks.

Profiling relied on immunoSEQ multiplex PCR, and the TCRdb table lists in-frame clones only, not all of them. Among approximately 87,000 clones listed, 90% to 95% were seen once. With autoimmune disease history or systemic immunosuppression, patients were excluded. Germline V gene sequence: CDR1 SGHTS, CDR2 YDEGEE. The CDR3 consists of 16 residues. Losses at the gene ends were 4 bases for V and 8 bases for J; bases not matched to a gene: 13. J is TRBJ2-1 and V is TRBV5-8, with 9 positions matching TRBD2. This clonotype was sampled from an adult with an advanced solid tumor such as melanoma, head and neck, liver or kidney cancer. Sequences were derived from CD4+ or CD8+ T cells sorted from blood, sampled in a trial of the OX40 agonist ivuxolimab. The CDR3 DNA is TGTGCCAGCAGCCCCCGGGGTAGCGGGAGCGCCGATGAGCAGTTCTTC. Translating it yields CASSPRGSGSADEQFF.